Shown below are 20 T cell receptor beta chains from a single sample sequenced in a study of OX40 agonist ivuxolimab in advanced cancers. TCRdb keeps only in-frame clones here, not all; method: immunoSEQ multiplex PCR. The data contain about 49,000 clones, around 84% of them singletons. Sequenced material: CD4+ or CD8+ T cells sorted from blood, taken in a trial of the OX40 agonist ivuxolimab. The receptors were sampled from an adult with an advanced solid tumor such as melanoma, head and neck, liver or kidney cancer.

The J gene is TRBJ1-2, the V gene TRBV19, with a weak D call TRBD1 (5 bases). Germline V gene sequence: CDR1 LNHDA, CDR2 SQIVND (reference sequence). Between the trimmed V and J ends, which lost 3 bases and 7 bases, there was a span of 18 bases. This CDR3 region has 15 residues. CDR3 amino acids: CASSISGRGLSGYTF. The CDR3 region has the DNA TGTGCCAGTAGTATCTCAGGGCGGGGACTCTCTGGCTACACCTTC.

In its sample, this clone was seen a few times. The chain is built from TRBV7-9 and TRBJ2-7; either TRBD1 or TRBD2 may fit D (5 bases each). CDR3 size: 12 residues. Germline CDR1 SEHNR, CDR2 FQNEAQ (reference sequence). Trimming removed 5 bases at V and 5 bases at J, with 10 bases between. The CDR3 sequence: CASSRGANEQYF. The CDR3 DNA is TGTGCCAGCAGCAGAGGGGCGAACGAGCAGTACTTC. Filled out from reference TRBV7-9 and TRBJ2-7, the complete variable domain reads DTGVSQNPRHKITKRGQNVTFRCDPISEHNRLYWYRQTLGQGPEFLTYFQNEAQLEKSRLLSDRFSAERPKGSFSTLEIQRTEQGDSAMYLCASSRGANEQYFGPGTRLTVT.

The rearrangement uses TRBV4-1 and TRBJ2-7, with D possibly called TRBD1 or TRBD2 (6 bases each). V was clipped by 4 bases and J by 3 bases, with 13 bases between them. The germline V gene has CDR1 MGHRA and CDR2 YSYEKL. The CDR3 is 14 residues long. The CDR3 protein is CASSRWGADYEQYF. CDR3 DNA sequence: TGCGCCAGCAGCCGATGGGGGGCAGACTACGAGCAGTACTTC.

A single count supports this clone. The chain joins TRBV19 to TRBJ1-5, with D possibly being TRBD1 (5 bases). There are 14 residues in the CDR3. Trimming took off 5 bases at V and 0 bases at J, with 8 bases between the two ends. CDR1 LNHDA and CDR2 SQIVND come from the germline V gene (reference sequence). For the CDR3, the DNA is TGTGCCAGTAGTTGGACATCTAGCAATCAGCCCCAGCATTTT. Encoded protein: CASSWTSSNQPQHF.

The chain joins TRBV15 to TRBJ2-7, with a tentative D call TRBD1 (6 bases). V was shortened by 3 bases and J by 5 bases, with 11 bases between the two germline ends. This CDR3 comprises 13 residues. Per germline, CDR1 LNHNV and CDR2 YYDKDF (reference sequence). CDR3 DNA sequence: TGTGCCACCAGCAGCAGGGGTGGTGACGAGCAGTACGTC. Its translation: CATSSRGGDEQYV.

The chain uses TRBV15 and TRBJ2-1; 11 bases are a match to TRBD1. The CDR3 extends over 15 amino acids. The V and J ends lost 3 bases and 6 bases, in that order; junction bases with no gene match: 4. CDR1 is LNHNV, CDR2 YYDKDF, per germline (reference sequence). CDR3 nucleotides: TGTGCCACCAGCAGGGACAGGGGGCAGGGCAATGAGCAGTTCTTC. This sequence encodes CATSRDRGQGNEQFF.

The chain joins TRBV11-2 to TRBJ2-5, with 7 bases fitting TRBD1. This CDR3 is 14 amino acids long. The J segment lost 3 bases and the V segment lost 5 bases, leaving 6 bases of the junction unmatched. Germline CDR1 is SGHAT and CDR2 is FQNNGV. CDR3 residues: CASSEGQQEETQYF. For the CDR3, the DNA is TGTGCCAGCAGCGAGGGACAGCAAGAAGAGACCCAGTACTTC.

J is TRBJ2-1 and V is TRBV4-1; weak D call: TRBD1 (6 bases). Germline CDR1 MGHRA, CDR2 YSYEKL. V lost 5 bases and J 10 bases, leaving 12 bases between the germline ends. CDR3 length equals 12 residues. CDR3 DNA sequence: TGCGCCAGCAGCTCAGCCGGACAGGAGCAGTTCTTC. Its translation is CASSSAGQEQFF.

V and J are TRBV29-1 and TRBJ1-6; 9 positions match TRBD1. Germline V gene sequence: CDR1 SQVTM, CDR2 ANQGSEA. Germline trimming cut 4 bases from V and 6 bases from J; bases unmatched to any gene: 1. The CDR3 runs to 13 residues. CDR3 loop: CSVGDRVNSPLHF. The CDR3 nucleotides are TGCAGCGTTGGGGACAGGGTTAATTCACCCCTCCACTTT.

The chain links TRBV7-2 to TRBJ1-1; no reliable D call. Germline CDR1 and CDR2: SGHTA and FQGNSA. The CDR3 has 15 residues. With 1 base removed from V and 5 bases from J, the gap between germline ends came to 14 bases. The CDR3 DNA sequence: TGTGCCAGCAGCTTAGTAGATGTGGTTAATACTGAAGCTTTCTTT. As protein: CASSLVDVVNTEAFF.

In this sample, this clone is medium-sized (0.01 to 0.1%). The V call is TRBV7-9, the J call TRBJ1-1; a weak D match, TRBD1 (5 bases). Between the trimmed V and J ends, which lost 7 bases and 1 base, there was a span of 10 bases. Germline V lookup: CDR1 SEHNR, CDR2 FQNEAQ (reference sequence). CDR3 length equals 13 residues. The CDR3 protein is CASNTGENTEAFF. Written as DNA, the CDR3 is TGTGCCAGCAATACGGGGGAGAACACTGAAGCTTTCTTT.

Comments on this clone: The same CDR3 can be traced to other DNA sequences in this sample. V and J are TRBV27 and TRBJ2-4; D is perhaps TRBD2 (6 bases). The V gene's germline CDR1 is MNHEY and CDR2 SMNVEV (reference sequence). V shed 2 bases and J shed 1 base, with 6 bases lying between them. The CDR3 runs 14 residues. In DNA, the CDR3 is TGTGCCAGCAGTTTAGGGGGGGCCAAAAACATTCAGTACTTC. Amino acids: CASSLGGAKNIQYF.

This sequence joins TRBV25-1 and TRBJ1-1; 8 bases map to TRBD1. V lost 1 base to trimming and J lost 8 bases; unmatched junction nucleotides: 6. From germline, CDR1 is MGHDK and CDR2 SYGVNS. The CDR3 is made up of 14 amino acids. The CDR3 DNA reads TGTGCCAGCAGTGAATGGGGGTCAGGGGGCGAAGCTTTCTTT. Translation: CASSEWGSGGEAFF.

CDR3: CASKLLGVGQPQHF. The CDR3 bases are TGTGCCAGTAAATTGCTGGGGGTAGGCCAGCCCCAGCATTTT. The V and J genes are TRBV19 and TRBJ1-5; D is perhaps TRBD1 (5 bases). Germline-derived CDR1 and CDR2 are LNHDA and SQIVND (reference sequence). CDR3 length: 14 amino acids. Trimming took off 7 bases at V and 7 bases at J, with 17 bases between the two ends.

The V call is TRBV28, the J call TRBJ2-2; D remains ambiguous. Trimming took 5 bases from V and 2 from J, leaving 12 bases between them. Germline-derived CDR1 and CDR2 are MDHEN and SYDVKM. The CDR3 totals 15 residues. DNA for the CDR3: TGTGCCAGCAGTCCCCTCTTAGGCAACACCGGGGAGCTGTTTTTT. Amino acids: CASSPLLGNTGELFF.

The chain uses TRBV29-1 and TRBJ2-1, with 8 nucleotides matching TRBD2. V trimming: 5 bases; J trimming: 2 bases; junction bases outside the gene matches: 8. The CDR3 totals 15 residues. Germline assignment: CDR1 SQVTM and CDR2 ANQGSEA. The DNA of the CDR3 is TGCAGCGTTCCTCGGACTAGCCCGCCCTACAATGAGCAGTTCTTC. Amino acid sequence: CSVPRTSPPYNEQFF.

The gene calls are TRBV7-2 and TRBJ1-5, with 10 bases aligning to TRBD1. CDR1 is SGHTA, CDR2 FQGNSA, per germline. This CDR3 spans 16 amino acids. Trimming removed 5 bases from V and 2 bases from J; junction bases left unmatched: 6. The DNA for the CDR3 is TGTGCCAGCAGCCCGGGGACAGGGGCCGGCAATCAGCCCCAGCATTTT. It yields the protein CASSPGTGAGNQPQHF. The whole variable domain, remainder taken from reference TRBV7-2 and TRBJ1-5, is GAGVSQSPSNKVTEKGKDVELRCDPISGHTALYWYRQSLGQGLEFLIYFQGNSAPDKSGLPSDRFSAERTGGSVSTLTIQRTQQEDSAVYLCASSPGTGAGNQPQHFGDGTRLSIL.

The V gene is TRBV28, the J gene TRBJ2-5; D could derive from TRBD1 or TRBD2 (5 bases each). CDR1 is MDHEN, CDR2 SYDVKM, per germline. V lost 2 bases and J lost 1, with 14 bases in between. The CDR3 runs 16 residues. CDR3 residues: CASSLGSGTAQETQYF. CDR3 DNA sequence: TGTGCCAGCAGTTTAGGCTCCGGGACGGCCCAAGAGACCCAGTACTTC.

This clone was counted a single time. The chain employs TRBV19 and TRBJ2-7, with D uncertain. This CDR3 is built from 14 residues. Germline V lookup: CDR1 LNHDA, CDR2 SQIVND (reference sequence). V gave up 8 bases and J gave up 0 bases, with 14 bases separating them. DNA of the CDR3: TGTGCCAGTTCCCGTTTTAGGGACTCCTACGAGCAGTACTTC. Translated, it gives CASSRFRDSYEQYF.

The CDR3, as DNA: TGTGCCAGCAGTCCGGCCCCGGGAAATGAGCAGTTCTTC. Its translation is CASSPAPGNEQFF. The chain couples TRBV6-6 to TRBJ2-1; perhaps TRBD2 as D (5 bases). The CDR3 consists of 13 residues. Trimming removed 5 bases from V and 7 bases from J, with 12 bases in between. Germline-derived CDR1 and CDR2 are MNHNY and SVGAGI (reference sequence).